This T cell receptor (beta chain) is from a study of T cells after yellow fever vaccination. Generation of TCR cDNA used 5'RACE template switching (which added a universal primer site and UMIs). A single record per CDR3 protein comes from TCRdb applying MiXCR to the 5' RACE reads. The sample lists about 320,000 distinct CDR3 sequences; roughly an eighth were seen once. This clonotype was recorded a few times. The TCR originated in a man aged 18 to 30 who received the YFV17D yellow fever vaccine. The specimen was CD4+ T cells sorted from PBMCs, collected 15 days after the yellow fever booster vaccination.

CDR3 residues: CASSLVGGGTYEQYF. In DNA, the CDR3 is TGCGCCAGCAGCTTGGTGGGCGGGGGGACCTACGAGCAGTACTTC. V gene TRBV5-1 combines with J gene TRBJ2-7; 8 bases align to TRBD2. CDR1 and CDR2 (germline): SGHRS, YFSETQ. There are 15 residues in the CDR3. With V trimmed by 0 bases and J by 2 bases, 4 bases remained unmatched. Looking up the rest from reference TRBV5-1 and TRBJ2-7 gives the full variable domain: KAGVTQTPRYLIKTRGQQVTLSCSPISGHRSVSWYQQTPGQGLQFLFEYFSETQRNKGNFPGRFSGRQFSNSRSEMNVSTLELGDSALYLCASSLVGGGTYEQYFGPGTRLTVT.